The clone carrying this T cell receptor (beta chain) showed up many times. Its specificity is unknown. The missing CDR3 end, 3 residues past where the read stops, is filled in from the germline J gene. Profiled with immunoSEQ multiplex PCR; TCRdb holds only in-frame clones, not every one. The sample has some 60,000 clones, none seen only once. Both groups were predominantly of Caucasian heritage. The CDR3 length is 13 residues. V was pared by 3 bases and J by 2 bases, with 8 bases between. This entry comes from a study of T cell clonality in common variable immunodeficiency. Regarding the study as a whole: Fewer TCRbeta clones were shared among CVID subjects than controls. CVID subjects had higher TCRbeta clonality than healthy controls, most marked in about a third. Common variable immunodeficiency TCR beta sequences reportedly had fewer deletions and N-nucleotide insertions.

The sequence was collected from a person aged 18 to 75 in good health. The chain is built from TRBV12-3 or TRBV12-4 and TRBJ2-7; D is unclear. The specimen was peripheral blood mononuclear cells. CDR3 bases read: TGTGCCAGCAGTTTTAGAAGGGCCTACGAG. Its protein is CASSFRRAYE. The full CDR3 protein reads CASSFRRAYEQYF.